This T cell receptor (beta chain) was retrieved from a study of post-analysis software for immune sequencing data. Study observations and caveats: TRBV segments more frequent in patients than in controls numbered about 5 and included TRBV5-6, TRBV5-1 and TRBV20-1.

V dropped 8 bases and J dropped 5 bases, with 12 bases sitting between them. The CDR3 is made up of 12 amino acids. This clonotype has a handful of counts. Its antigen is unidentified. The library was made from cDNA and included unique molecular identifiers. One entry per CDR3 protein, called by TCRdb with MiXCR from the PCR reads. The sample has 750,000 to 950,000 distinct CDR3 sequences; roughly 58% are singletons. What was sequenced was blood. This TCR was sampled from a girl between 10 and 17 years old with multiple sclerosis. The J gene is TRBJ2-5, the V gene TRBV12-3 or TRBV12-4; D uncertain. This CDR3 reads CASGQHGETQYF. CDR3 in DNA: TGTGCCAGCGGCCAACATGGGGAGACCCAGTACTTC.